These T cell receptor beta chains were read from a single sample in a study of blood T cell repertoires in COVID-19. Here immunoSEQ multiplex PCR was the method, and the copy in TCRdb shows in-frame clones only, minus some. Of roughly 120,000 clones in the sample, approximately 87% are singletons; the top ten hold 3.5% to 4.5%. The specimen sequenced was peripheral blood. The receptors originated from a man aged 55-75 years with acute or convalescent COVID-19. CDR3s include the opening cysteine and the closing phenylalanine or tryptophan. A D gene is named only where the DNA matches it firmly. Size is omitted from some rows. Given values are once, few, many or a class for expanded clones.

V	J	size	D	DNA	CDR3
TRBV7-2	TRBJ2-1	-	TRBD2	TGTGCCAGCAGCTTAGCGGGGACTAGTGGGGCCAATGAGCAGTTCTTC	CASSLAGTSGANEQFF
TRBV2	TRBJ1-5	-	-	TGTGCCAGCGGGGCAGGGTCGTTTCAGCCCCAGCATTTT	CASGAGSFQPQHF
TRBV5-5	TRBJ2-5	-	TRBD1	TGTGCCAGCAGCTTGGGTACCGGACAGGGCGAAGAGACCCAGTACTTC	CASSLGTGQGEETQYF
TRBV11-2	TRBJ2-1	-	TRBD2	TGTGCCAGCAGCTTAGTAGGGGCGGGGGGTCAGCAGTTCTTC	CASSLVGAGGQQFF
TRBV28	TRBJ1-5	-	TRBD1	TGTGCCAGCAGTTCCCTAATTACAGGGGATCAGCCCCAGCATTTT	CASSSLITGDQPQHF
TRBV6-4	TRBJ2-1	-	-	TGTGCCAGCAGCGTGATGGGTCTACATGAGGGAAATGAGCAGTTCTTC	CASSVMGLHEGNEQFF
TRBV18	TRBJ1-5	-	TRBD1	TGTGCCAGCTCACCAACCGACAGGGAGACCCATCAGCCCCAGCATTTT	CASSPTDRETHQPQHF
TRBV2	TRBJ2-1	-	TRBD2	TGTGCCAGCAGTGATTCAGGGACTAGTTATGAGCAGTTCTTC	CASSDSGTSYEQFF
TRBV7-9	TRBJ2-1	-	-	TGTGCCAGCAGCTCGAGCGCCCCCTACAATGAGCAGTTCTTC	CASSSSAPYNEQFF
TRBV28	TRBJ2-7	-	TRBD2	TGTGCCAGCACCTTAAATAGCGGGACTCGTCCCTACGAGCAGTACTTC	CASTLNSGTRPYEQYF
TRBV5-1	TRBJ1-2	-	TRBD1	TGCGCCAGCAGCTGGAGGGGGCAGGAACGCGGCTACACCTTC	CASSWRGQERGYTF
TRBV9	TRBJ2-1	-	-	TGTGCCAGCAGCGTAAAGGCAGGGGGGTTGGATGAGCAGTTCTTC	CASSVKAGGLDEQFF
TRBV9	TRBJ2-2	-	TRBD2	TGTGCCAGCAGCGTAGGGGTAGCGGGAGCAGCCGGGGAGCTGTTTTTT	CASSVGVAGAAGELFF
TRBV5-1	TRBJ1-5	-	-	TGCGCCAGCAGAGGAGGGGTTGGGGAGCCCCAGCATTTT	CASRGGVGEPQHF
TRBV14	TRBJ1-2	-	-	TGTGCCAGCAGCAAAGGCGGCAGGGCGGACCCCTATGGCTACACCTTC	CASSKGGRADPYGYTF
TRBV5-4	TRBJ2-3	-	TRBD2	TGTGCCAGCAGCTTCACGGCTAGCGGATCTAGCACAGATACGCAGTATTTT	CASSFTASGSSTDTQYF
TRBV30	TRBJ2-5	-	TRBD1	TGTGCCTGGAGTCCTGGGACAGGTGTGGGGGAGACCCAGTACTTC	CAWSPGTGVGETQYF
TRBV6-6	TRBJ1-5	-	-	TGTGCCAGCAGCCCACGGGGGGCGGGCAATCAGCCCCAGCATTTT	CASSPRGAGNQPQHF
TRBV28	TRBJ2-7	-	-	TGTGCCAGCAGTACCAGCGTCGAGCAGTACTTC	CASSTSVEQYF
TRBV6-2/TRBV6-3	TRBJ2-2	-	-	TGTGCCAGCAGTTACGGGGCTGGGGTTGGCACCGGGGAGCTGTTTTTT	CASSYGAGVGTGELFF
TRBV11-3	TRBJ2-1	-	TRBD2	TGTGCCAGCAGCCCCAGACTAGCGGGGTCCAATGAGCAGTTCTTC	CASSPRLAGSNEQFF
TRBV10-3	TRBJ2-3	-	-	TGTGCCATCAGTACAGGGTCGCGCGGTAGCACAGATACGCAGTATTTT	CAISTGSRGSTDTQYF
TRBV7-8	TRBJ2-5	once	TRBD1	TGTGCCAGCAGCCTCCGGGACAGGGCCTTTGGGTACTTC	CASSLRDRAFGYF
TRBV11-3	TRBJ2-2	-	-	TGTGCCAGCAGCCGAGGCGACACCGGGGAGCTGTTTTTT	CASSRGDTGELFF
TRBV2	TRBJ2-1	-	TRBD2	TGTGCCAGCAGTTCCGGGACTAGCGGGTTTAATGAGCAGTTCTTC	CASSSGTSGFNEQFF
TRBV9	TRBJ2-1	-	-	TGTGCCAGCAGCGCAAGCGACAGGACGGATGAGCAGTTCTTC	CASSASDRTDEQFF
TRBV6-5	TRBJ2-3	-	-	TGTGCCAGCAGTTACTCCGTTCCTAGCACAGATACGCAGTATTTT	CASSYSVPSTDTQYF
TRBV2	TRBJ2-2	-	TRBD2	TGTGCCAGCAAACCGACTAGCGGAGCCACCGGGGAGCTGTTTTTT	CASKPTSGATGELFF
TRBV6-6	TRBJ2-1	-	TRBD2	TGTGCCAGCAGTTACTCGGGAGGGAGTAAGAGGAATGAGCAGTTCTTC	CASSYSGGSKRNEQFF
TRBV28	TRBJ2-7	-	TRBD1	TGTGCCAGCAGTCGACAGGGTCTGGACGAGCAGTACTTC	CASSRQGLDEQYF
TRBV6-5	TRBJ2-7	-	-	TGTGCCAGCAGGATGGAGGGAAGGATTACCTACGAGCAGTACTTC	CASRMEGRITYEQYF
TRBV10-3	TRBJ2-4	-	TRBD2	TGTGCCATCAGTGATACTAGCGGGAGACACATTCAGTACTTC	CAISDTSGRHIQYF
TRBV2	TRBJ2-5	-	-	TGTGCCAGCAGTGACAACGGCCAAGAGACCCAGTACTTC	CASSDNGQETQYF
TRBV4-3	TRBJ1-2	-	TRBD1	TGCGCCAGCAGCCAAGATCGGAGGGGGCCAGGAGGCTACACCTTC	CASSQDRRGPGGYTF
TRBV23-1	TRBJ2-3	-	TRBD1	TGCGCCAGCAGTCAATCGATGGGACAGGATGCAGATACGCAGTATTTT	CASSQSMGQDADTQYF
TRBV4-3	TRBJ2-3	once	TRBD2	TGCGCCAGCAGCCAAGAACTAGGAGCGGGACCGAGCACAGATACGCAGTATTTT	CASSQELGAGPSTDTQYF